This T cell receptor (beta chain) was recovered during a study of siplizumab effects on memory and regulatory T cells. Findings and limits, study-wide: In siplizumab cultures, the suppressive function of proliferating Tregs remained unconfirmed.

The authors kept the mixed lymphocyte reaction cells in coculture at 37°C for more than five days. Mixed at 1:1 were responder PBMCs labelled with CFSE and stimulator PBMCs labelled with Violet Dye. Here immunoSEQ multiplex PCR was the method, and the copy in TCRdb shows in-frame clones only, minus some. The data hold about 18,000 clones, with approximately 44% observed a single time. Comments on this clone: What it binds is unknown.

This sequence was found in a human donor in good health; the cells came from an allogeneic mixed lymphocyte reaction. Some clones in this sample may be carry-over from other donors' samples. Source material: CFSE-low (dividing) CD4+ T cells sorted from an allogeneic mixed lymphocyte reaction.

Here the CDR3 reads CATSRDGAVPYEQYF. The CDR3 DNA is TGTGCCACCAGCAGAGATGGGGCGGTACCCTACGAGCAGTACTTC. This sequence joins TRBV15 and TRBJ2-7, with TRBD1 as a possible D gene (5 bases). Germline V lookup: CDR1 LNHNV, CDR2 YYDKDF (reference sequence). This CDR3 spans 15 amino acids. Trimming left V 0 bases short and J 2 bases short, with 11 bases between.